The next 13 T cell receptor beta chains were all read from a single sample in a study of preoperative IRX-2 immunotherapy in early breast cancer. Treatment reported: preoperative locoregional IRX-2 cytokine immunotherapy. Assay used: immunoSEQ multiplex PCR; TCRdb lists only in-frame clones, some missing. Here the sample spans tens of thousands of clones, over 90% being singletons. The specimen was collected from a patient treated with IRX-2 immunotherapy. Every receptor here comes from a human donor with breast cancer.

The rearrangement links TRBV5-1 to TRBJ2-5; D gene ambiguous. V was shortened by 1 base and J by 5 bases, with 6 bases between the two germline ends. Per the germline V gene, CDR1 is SGHRS and CDR2 is YFSETQ. The CDR3 has 12 amino acids. The chain's CDR3 is CASSLMRETQYF. Here the CDR3 DNA reads TGCGCCAGCAGCTTGATGCGGGAGACCCAGTACTTC.

This chain uses TRBV7-3 with TRBJ2-3; tentatively, D is TRBD2 (6 bases). Trimming took off 3 bases at V and 3 bases at J, with 10 bases between the two ends. The CDR3 totals 14 residues. Germline CDR1 and CDR2: SGHTA and FQGTGA. As DNA, the CDR3 is TGTGCCAGCAGCTTGGGGGGTGAGACAGATACGCAGTATTTT. Translated, it gives CASSLGGETDTQYF. The complete variable domain, with remaining parts taken from reference TRBV7-3 and TRBJ2-3, reads GAGVSQTPSNKVTEKGKYVELRCDPISGHTALYWYRQSLGQGPEFLIYFQGTGAADDSGLPNDRFFAVRPEGSVSTLKIQRTERGDSAVYLCASSLGGETDTQYFGPGTRLTVL.

The V and J genes are TRBV4-1 and TRBJ1-5; D gene unclear. CDR1 is MGHRA and CDR2 is YSYEKL in the germline V gene. Trimming pared 0 bases from V and 6 bases from J, leaving 9 bases between. This CDR3 comprises 14 residues. CDR3: CASSQEIVVQPQHF. CDR3 nucleotide sequence: TGCGCCAGCAGCCAAGAGATTGTCGTTCAGCCCCAGCATTTT.

This sequence joins TRBV4-3 and TRBJ2-2; maybe TRBD2 (6 bases). The germline V gene has CDR1 LGHNA and CDR2 YSLEER. V was shortened by 0 bases and J by 2 bases, with 10 bases between the two germline ends. The CDR3 totals 16 residues. The CDR3 sequence is CASSQEPGGNTGELFF. The CDR3 DNA sequence: TGCGCCAGCAGCCAAGAACCCGGGGGAAACACCGGGGAGCTGTTTTTT.

This chain uses TRBV6-5 with TRBJ2-7; the match to TRBD1 covers 10 bases. CDR1 is MNHEY and CDR2 is SVGAGI in the germline V gene. The CDR3 length is 16 residues. V dropped 0 bases and J dropped 0; count of bases not matched to a gene: 2. CDR3 coding DNA: TGTGCCAGCAGTTACTCGCGGACAGGGGGCTCCTACGAGCAGTACTTC. Its protein is CASSYSRTGGSYEQYF.

The chain combines TRBV6-5 with TRBJ1-5, with D possibly TRBD1 on 5 matching bases. The CDR3 is made up of 14 amino acids. Trimming stripped 5 bases from V and 5 bases from J, with 13 bases between. CDR1 is MNHEY, CDR2 SVGAGI, per germline. The CDR3 nucleotides read TGTGCCAGCAGTGAGGTGTGGGGGTATCAGCCCCAGCATTTT. Amino acids: CASSEVWGYQPQHF.

V usage is TRBV5-1 and J usage is TRBJ1-4; no firm D call. Germline CDR1 is SGHRS and CDR2 is YFSETQ. V gave up 2 bases and J gave up 4 bases, with 9 bases separating them. The CDR3 extends over 14 amino acids. The CDR3 loop reads CASSLFGDNEKLFF. As DNA, the CDR3 is TGCGCCAGCAGCTTATTTGGGGATAATGAAAAACTGTTTTTT. Complete variable domain (other parts from reference TRBV5-1 and TRBJ1-4): KAGVTQTPRYLIKTRGQQVTLSCSPISGHRSVSWYQQTPGQGLQFLFEYFSETQRNKGNFPGRFSGRQFSNSRSEMNVSTLELGDSALYLCASSLFGDNEKLFFGSGTQLSVL.

This rearrangement joins TRBV4-1 to TRBJ2-1; no definite D call. The germline V gene has CDR1 MGHRA and CDR2 YSYEKL. The CDR3 spans 14 residues. Trimming left V 4 bases short and J 7 bases short, with 14 bases between. The CDR3 here is CASSRLPPLNEQFF. The CDR3 DNA follows: TGCGCCAGCAGCCGACTCCCTCCGTTGAATGAGCAGTTCTTC.

This clone was observed once. The V call is TRBV27, the J call TRBJ2-7; D is perhaps TRBD1 (6 bases). Trimming shortened V by 4 bases and J by 5 bases, and 18 bases separated the two germline ends. The CDR3 consists of 15 residues. CDR1 is MNHEY and CDR2 is SMNVEV in the germline V gene (reference sequence). The CDR3 DNA reads as TGTGCCAGCAGTTGGATTGGGGGCGTTCTAGACGAGCAGTACTTC. Encoded protein: CASSWIGGVLDEQYF.

As to this clone: An end of the junction differs from the germline gene, which may be a read error. The chain links TRBV7-7 to TRBJ2-7, with TRBD1 matching over 7 bases. The germline V gene encodes CDR1 SSHAT and CDR2 FNYEAQ (reference sequence). The CDR3 totals 13 residues. CDR3 sequence: CASSIDREREQYF. DNA for the CDR3: TGTGCTAGCAGCATTGACAGGGAACGGGAGCAGTACTTC.

This rearrangement joins TRBV5-4 to TRBJ1-2; no definite D call. This CDR3 spans 15 amino acids. Germline loops: CDR1 SGHNT, CDR2 YYREEE (reference sequence). Trimming pared 0 bases from V and 4 bases from J, leaving 13 bases between. The CDR3 DNA sequence: TGTGCCAGCAGCTTGGACACAGCCTCGTCCTATGGCTACACCTTC. Translated, it gives CASSLDTASSYGYTF.

The chain is built from TRBV7-2 and TRBJ2-3, with a possible D match to TRBD1 (5 bases). The ends were cut back, 0 bases at V and 3 bases at J, with 13 bases in the middle. The germline CDR1 and CDR2 sequences are SGHTA and FQGNSA. CDR3 length equals 16 residues. The CDR3 spells CASSLAEQARTDTQYF. CDR3 DNA: TGTGCCAGCAGCTTAGCGGAACAGGCCCGGACAGATACGCAGTATTTT.

The chain has TRBV7-2 and TRBJ2-7; 9 bases map to TRBD2. CDR3 length equals 15 residues. Trimming removed 1 base from V and 4 bases from J; junction bases left unmatched: 5. CDR1 is SGHTA, CDR2 FQGNSA, per germline. The CDR3 nucleotides are TGTGCCAGCAGCTTAGTAGGGACTAGCAGTTACGAGCAGTACTTC. Its translation is CASSLVGTSSYEQYF.